The 22 T cell receptor beta chains below all came from one sample that was sequenced in a study of cytomegalovirus exposure and HLA in healthy donors. Amplification used 60 Vbeta primers and 13 Jbeta primers. The protocol was immunoSEQ multiplex PCR, while the TCRdb copy is restricted to in-frame clones and leaves out a portion. The sample has roughly 110,000 clones, about 80% seen once; the top ten hold about 8%. The sample consisted of PBMCs. The receptors stem from a man younger than 40 in good health and CMV-seronegative.

This chain uses TRBV10-1 with TRBJ2-7; TRBD1 matches 7 bases. The CDR3 spans 13 residues. CDR1 and CDR2 (germline): WNHNN, SYGVQD (reference sequence). V was clipped by 6 bases and J by 0 bases; unmatched bases: 2. This chain's CDR3 is CASSRDSSYEQYF. CDR3 sequence (DNA): TGCGCCAGCAGCCGGGACAGCTCCTACGAGCAGTACTTC.

J is TRBJ1-4 and V is TRBV6-5; D is ambiguous. Deletions cut 0 bases from V and 8 bases from J, with 16 bases between. Germline V gene sequence: CDR1 MNHEY, CDR2 SVGAGI. The CDR3 runs to 16 residues. The CDR3 reads CASSYSSGHVGEKLFF. DNA for the CDR3: TGTGCCAGCAGTTACTCCTCGGGTCACGTCGGAGAAAAACTGTTTTTT.

This clone has a handful of counts. The rearrangement links TRBV5-1 to TRBJ2-7, with 8 bases fitting TRBD1. CDR3 length equals 14 residues. The J segment lost 2 bases and the V segment lost 4 bases, leaving 5 bases of the junction unmatched. Germline V gene lookup returns CDR1 SGHRS and CDR2 YFSETQ. CDR3 in amino acids: CASSRTGGTYEQYF. The CDR3 nucleotides are TGCGCCAGCAGCCGTACAGGGGGGACCTACGAGCAGTACTTC.

V usage is TRBV28 and J usage is TRBJ1-1; TRBD1 matches 9 bases. Per germline, CDR1 MDHEN and CDR2 SYDVKM. The CDR3 runs to 17 residues. V lost 5 bases and J lost 0; bases outside the gene matches: 10. CDR3 coding DNA: TGTGCCAGCAGTCAGGGACAGGGCGGTATTATGAACACTGAAGCTTTCTTT. Residues: CASSQGQGGIMNTEAFF.

This clone occurred once. This chain connects TRBV6-1 to TRBJ2-5; D might be TRBD2 (5 bases). Germline V gene sequence: CDR1 MNHNS, CDR2 SASEGT. V lost 4 bases and J 4 bases, leaving 7 bases between the germline ends. CDR3 length: 12 amino acids. The CDR3 nucleotides read TGTGCCAGCAGTGTTGAGGGAGAGACCCAGTACTTC. As protein: CASSVEGETQYF.

This sequence joins TRBV7-9 and TRBJ2-7; 13 bases line up with TRBD2. J gave up 5 bases and V 6 bases, and 1 base lay outside the gene matches. Germline assignment: CDR1 SEHNR and CDR2 FQNEAQ (reference sequence). This CDR3 contains 13 residues. This CDR3 is CASSGLAGDEQYF. The CDR3 nucleotides are TGTGCCAGCAGTGGACTAGCGGGAGACGAGCAGTACTTC.

V is TRBV2 and J is TRBJ1-6; TRBD1 might be the D (5 bases). The CDR3 has 16 amino acids. Looked up from germline, CDR1 is SNHLY and CDR2 is FYNNEI. V dropped 3 bases and J dropped 0 bases, with 9 bases sitting between them. CDR3 sequence: CASSDRASSYNSPLHF. The CDR3 region has the DNA TGTGCCAGCAGTGACAGGGCAAGCTCCTATAATTCACCCCTCCACTTT.

This chain connects TRBV5-1 to TRBJ1-6; 8 bases fit TRBD1. This CDR3 comprises 15 residues. V trimming: 0 bases; J trimming: 5 bases; junction bases outside the gene matches: 1. CDR1 and CDR2 from the germline V gene are SGHRS and YFSETQ. The CDR3 coding sequence is TGCGCCAGCAGCTTGGAGACAGGGGATAATTCACCCCTCCACTTT. This translates into CASSLETGDNSPLHF.

This clone has only a few counts. The V gene is TRBV5-1, the J gene TRBJ1-4; D possibly corresponds to TRBD1 (6 bases). Germline V lookup: CDR1 SGHRS, CDR2 YFSETQ. CDR3 length: 14 residues. V gave up 5 bases and J gave up 0 bases, with 8 bases separating them. The CDR3 DNA follows: TGCGCCAGCAGGGGGGGGCCAACTAATGAAAAACTGTTTTTT. As protein: CASRGGPTNEKLFF. The variable domain in full, completed from reference TRBV5-1 and TRBJ1-4, reads KAGVTQTPRYLIKTRGQQVTLSCSPISGHRSVSWYQQTPGQGLQFLFEYFSETQRNKGNFPGRFSGRQFSNSRSEMNVSTLELGDSALYLCASRGGPTNEKLFFGSGTQLSVL.

The chain joins TRBV7-2 to TRBJ2-5, with D perhaps TRBD2 (6 bases). Between the trimmed V and J ends, which lost 0 bases and 13 bases, there was a span of 21 bases. Per the germline V gene, CDR1 is SGHTA and CDR2 is FQGNSA. CDR3 length equals 15 residues. The CDR3 sequence is CASSLAIGTGEGRYF. CDR3 DNA: TGTGCCAGCAGCTTAGCCATAGGGACGGGGGAAGGAAGGTACTTC.

The rearrangement links TRBV5-1 to TRBJ1-1, with D possibly TRBD1 on 6 matching bases. The germline V gene has CDR1 SGHRS and CDR2 YFSETQ. V was clipped by 4 bases and J by 4 bases, with 17 bases between them. This CDR3 has 15 residues. CDR3 coding DNA: TGCGCCAGCAGCGCCGAGGCGGGGGCGGCCACTGAAGCTTTCTTT. It yields the protein CASSAEAGAATEAFF.

The gene calls are TRBV15 and TRBJ2-7; 8 bases are a match to TRBD1. Germline assignment: CDR1 LNHNV and CDR2 YYDKDF (reference sequence). The CDR3 spans 14 residues. The V segment lost 6 bases and the J segment 2 bases; nucleotides outside the gene matches: 6. The CDR3 DNA is TGTGCCACCAGAATCGGACAGGGCCCCTACGAGCAGTACTTC. Translated: CATRIGQGPYEQYF.

The V call is TRBV7-8, the J call TRBJ1-5, with TRBD1 as a possible D gene (6 bases). V was shortened by 5 bases and J by 4 bases, with 9 bases between the two germline ends. CDR1 is SGHVS and CDR2 is FQNEAQ in the germline V gene. The CDR3 spans 13 residues. In nucleotides, the CDR3 is TGTGCCAGCAGCGGACAGACTAATCAGCCCCAGCATTTT. Amino acids: CASSGQTNQPQHF.

The chain carries TRBV19 and TRBJ2-7; the match to TRBD1 covers 10 bases. This CDR3 comprises 14 residues. Germline V lookup: CDR1 LNHDA, CDR2 SQIVND (reference sequence). With 5 bases clipped from V and 1 base from J, the junction kept 2 bases outside the gene matches. The CDR3 protein is CASSWGQGSYEQYF. The CDR3, as DNA: TGTGCCAGTAGTTGGGGACAGGGGTCCTACGAGCAGTACTTC. The full variable domain, its missing parts supplied by reference TRBV19 and TRBJ2-7, is DGGITQSPKYLFRKEGQNVTLSCEQNLNHDAMYWYRQDPGQGLRLIYYSQIVNDFQKGDIAEGYSVSREKKESFPLTVTSAQKNPTAFYLCASSWGQGSYEQYFGPGTRLTVT.

V gene TRBV29-1 combines with J gene TRBJ1-5; D is unresolved. The germline CDR1 and CDR2 sequences are SQVTM and ANQGSEA. Between the trimmed V and J ends, which lost 4 bases and 0 bases, there was a span of 10 bases. The CDR3 is 14 amino acids. In DNA, the CDR3 is TGCAGCGTTGTAACGGGTAATAGCAATCAGCCCCAGCATTTT. It specifies CSVVTGNSNQPQHF.

This chain connects TRBV5-1 to TRBJ1-2, with a possible D match to TRBD1 (6 bases). Germline CDR1 is SGHRS and CDR2 is YFSETQ. This CDR3 is built from 13 residues. V was trimmed by 3 bases and J by 8 bases, leaving 14 bases between them. CDR3 amino acids: CASSSRGEGGYTF. DNA for the CDR3: TGCGCCAGCAGCTCCAGGGGCGAGGGGGGCTACACCTTC.

The chain links TRBV12-5 to TRBJ2-5, with 8 bases aligning to TRBD2. Germline V gene sequence: CDR1 LGHNT, CDR2 FRNRAP. V shed 3 bases and J 5 bases; nucleotides not matched to a gene: 2. This CDR3 region has 13 residues. CDR3 amino acids: CASGLAGVETQYF. As DNA, the CDR3 is TGTGCTAGTGGTTTAGCGGGGGTGGAGACCCAGTACTTC.

V gene TRBV7-3 combines with J gene TRBJ2-6; TRBD1 is a possible D gene (6 bases). The germline gives CDR1 SGHTA, CDR2 FQGTGA. Deletions cut 5 bases from V and 0 bases from J, with 17 bases between. This CDR3 is built from 18 residues. The CDR3, as DNA: TGTGCCAGCAGCCCCACCGGGACACTAAGCTCTGGGGCCAACGTCCTGACTTTC. Protein: CASSPTGTLSSGANVLTF.

The chain carries TRBV6-5 and TRBJ1-4; D call uncertain. The V gene lost 6 bases and the J gene lost 2 bases, with 10 bases spanning the gap. This CDR3 is built from 14 residues. The germline V gene has CDR1 MNHEY and CDR2 SVGAGI. The CDR3 bases are TGTGCCAGCAGCCTTACACCTACTAATGAAAAACTGTTTTTT. The encoded protein is CASSLTPTNEKLFF.

V is TRBV28 and J is TRBJ1-4; 7 bases are shared with TRBD1. The germline CDR1 and CDR2 sequences are MDHEN and SYDVKM. V gave up 6 bases and J gave up 0 bases; unmatched junction bases: 4. This CDR3 comprises 15 residues. The CDR3 sequence: CASRTTGPTNEKLFF. In DNA form, the CDR3 reads TGTGCCAGCAGGACGACAGGGCCAACTAATGAAAAACTGTTTTTT.

The rearrangement links TRBV29-1 to TRBJ2-1; D uncertain. V lost 8 bases and J 4 bases, leaving 12 bases between the germline ends. Germline lookup yields CDR1 SQVTM and CDR2 ANQGSEA. This CDR3 is 12 amino acids long. In DNA form, the CDR3 reads TGCAGCTCGAAAATCGGGTACAATGAGCAGTTCTTC. Its protein is CSSKIGYNEQFF.

J is TRBJ1-2 and V is TRBV6-1, with D possibly matching TRBD1 (5 bases). This CDR3 has 14 residues. Trimming took 6 bases from V and 0 from J, leaving 11 bases between them. In germline, CDR1 is MNHNS, CDR2 SASEGT. The CDR3: CASRPTDTNYGYTF. The CDR3 nucleotides are TGTGCCAGCAGACCCACGGACACTAACTATGGCTACACCTTC.